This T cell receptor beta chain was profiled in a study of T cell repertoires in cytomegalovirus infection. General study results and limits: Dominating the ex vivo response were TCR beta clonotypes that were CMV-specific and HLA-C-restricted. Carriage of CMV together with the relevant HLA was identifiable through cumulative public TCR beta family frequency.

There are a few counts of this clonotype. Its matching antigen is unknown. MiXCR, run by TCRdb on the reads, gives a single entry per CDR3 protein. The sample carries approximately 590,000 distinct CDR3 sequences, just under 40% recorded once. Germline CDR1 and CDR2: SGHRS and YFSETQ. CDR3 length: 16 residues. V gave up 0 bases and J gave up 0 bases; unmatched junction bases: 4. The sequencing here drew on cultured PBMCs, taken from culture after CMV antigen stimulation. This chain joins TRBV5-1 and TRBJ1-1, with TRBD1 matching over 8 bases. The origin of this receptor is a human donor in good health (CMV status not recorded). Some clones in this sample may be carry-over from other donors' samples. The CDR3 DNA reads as TGCGCCAGCAGCTTGGGGGACAGGCCCATGAACACTGAAGCTTTCTTT. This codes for CASSLGDRPMNTEAFF.